The source of this TCR beta chain is a study of cytomegalovirus exposure and HLA in healthy donors. Study-level information: Within the Caucasian-associated ancestry cluster were more than 75% of the 398 genotyped donors.

Study-level findings and limits: Productive status was seen about 90% or about 30% of the time for most TCR beta V segments in an earlier analysis. Some segments of the V type, notably TRBV6-2 and TRBV6-3, were excluded as indistinguishable.

The PCR ran on 60 Vbeta and 13 Jbeta primers. TCRdb's table, derived via immunoSEQ multiplex PCR, lists solely in-frame clones and lacks some. The sample has approximately 120,000 clones, 77% seen once. A word on this clone: Its antigen is currently unknown.

The CDR3 has 15 amino acids. The germline V gene has CDR1 LNHDA and CDR2 SQIVND (reference sequence). V lost 5 bases and J lost 3, with 14 bases in between. The chain combines TRBV19 with TRBJ2-1, with D tentatively TRBD1 (5 bases). This TCR was sampled from a woman aged 40-49 years in good health and CMV-seropositive. The sample comprised PBMCs. In DNA form, the CDR3 reads TGTGCCAGTAGTCTTCAGGGTCCGAACTACAATGAGCAGTTCTTC. This translates into CASSLQGPNYNEQFF.